This TCR beta chain was sequenced for a study of shared clonotypes between healthy human individuals. CDR1 and CDR2 from the germline V gene are LGHNA and YNFKEQ. V gave up 2 bases and J gave up 1 base; unmatched junction bases: 6. The CDR3 extends over 16 amino acids. Sequenced by immunoSEQ multiplex PCR; TCRdb stores in-frame clones only, minus some. The sample has a few million clones; just over 90% are singletons. The rearrangement joins TRBV4-2 to TRBJ2-5; 8 positions match TRBD2. The receptor's source is a man between 18 and 29 years old in good health. Sequenced material: naive CD4+ T cells sorted from blood. Subset noted: CD45RA+ positively selected. The CDR3 is CASSQLITSGQETQYF. The CDR3 DNA sequence: TGTGCCAGCAGCCAATTAATAACTAGCGGCCAAGAGACCCAGTACTTC.